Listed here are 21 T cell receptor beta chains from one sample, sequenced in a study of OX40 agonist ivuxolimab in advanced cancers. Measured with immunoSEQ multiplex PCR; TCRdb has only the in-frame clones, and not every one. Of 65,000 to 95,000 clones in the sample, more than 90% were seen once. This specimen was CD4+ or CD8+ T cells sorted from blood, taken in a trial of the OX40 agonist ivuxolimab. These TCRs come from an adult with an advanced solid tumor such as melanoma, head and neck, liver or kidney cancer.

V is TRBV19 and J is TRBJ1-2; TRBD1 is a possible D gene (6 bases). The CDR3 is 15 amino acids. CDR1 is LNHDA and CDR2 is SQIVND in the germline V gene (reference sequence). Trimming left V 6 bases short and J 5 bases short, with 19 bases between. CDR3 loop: CASSPPRGSGYGYTF. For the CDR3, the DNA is TGTGCCAGTAGCCCCCCCAGGGGATCGGGGTATGGCTACACCTTC.

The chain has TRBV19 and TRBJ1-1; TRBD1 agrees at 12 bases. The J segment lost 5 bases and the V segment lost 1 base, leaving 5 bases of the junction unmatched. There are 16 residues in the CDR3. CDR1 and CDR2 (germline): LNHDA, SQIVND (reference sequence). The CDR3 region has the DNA TGTGCCAGTAGTATAGGGGGACAGGGGGCGAGAACTGAAGCTTTCTTT. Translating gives CASSIGGQGARTEAFF.

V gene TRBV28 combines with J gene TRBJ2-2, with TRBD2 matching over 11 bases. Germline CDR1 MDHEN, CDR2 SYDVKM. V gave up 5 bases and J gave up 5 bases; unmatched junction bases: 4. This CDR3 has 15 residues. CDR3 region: CASSPSGRRTGELFF. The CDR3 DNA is TGTGCCAGCAGTCCTAGCGGGAGGAGAACCGGGGAGCTGTTTTTT. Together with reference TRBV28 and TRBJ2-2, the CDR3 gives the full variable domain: DVKVTQSSRYLVKRTGEKVFLECVQDMDHENMFWYRQDPGLGLRLIYFSYDVKMKEKGDIPEGYSVSREKKERFSLILESASTNQTSMYLCASSPSGRRTGELFFGEGSRLTVL.

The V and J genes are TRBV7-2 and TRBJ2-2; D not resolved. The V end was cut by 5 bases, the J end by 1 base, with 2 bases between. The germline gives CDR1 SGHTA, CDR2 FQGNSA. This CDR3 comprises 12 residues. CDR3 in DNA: TGTGCCAGCAGCAAGAACACCGGGGAGCTGTTTTTT. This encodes CASSKNTGELFF. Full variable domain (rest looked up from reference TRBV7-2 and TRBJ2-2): GAGVSQSPSNKVTEKGKDVELRCDPISGHTALYWYRQSLGQGLEFLIYFQGNSAPDKSGLPSDRFSAERTGGSVSTLTIQRTQQEDSAVYLCASSKNTGELFFGEGSRLTVL.

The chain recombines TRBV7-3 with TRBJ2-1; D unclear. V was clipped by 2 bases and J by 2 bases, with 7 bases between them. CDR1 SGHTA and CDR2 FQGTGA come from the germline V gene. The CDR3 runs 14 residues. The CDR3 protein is CASSLAVPYNEQFF. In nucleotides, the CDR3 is TGTGCCAGCAGCTTAGCGGTACCCTACAATGAGCAGTTCTTC.

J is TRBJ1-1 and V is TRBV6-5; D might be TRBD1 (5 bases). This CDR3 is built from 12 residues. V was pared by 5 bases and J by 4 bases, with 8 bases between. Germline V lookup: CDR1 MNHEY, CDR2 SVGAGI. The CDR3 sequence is CASSPDTTEAFF. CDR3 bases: TGTGCCAGCAGTCCGGACACCACTGAAGCTTTCTTT.

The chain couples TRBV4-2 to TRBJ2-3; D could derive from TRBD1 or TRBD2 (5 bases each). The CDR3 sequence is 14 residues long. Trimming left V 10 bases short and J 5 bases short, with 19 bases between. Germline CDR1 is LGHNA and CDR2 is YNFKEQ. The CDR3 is CATQPGARKDTQYF. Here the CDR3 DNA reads TGTGCCACCCAACCCGGGGCCCGAAAAGATACGCAGTATTTT.

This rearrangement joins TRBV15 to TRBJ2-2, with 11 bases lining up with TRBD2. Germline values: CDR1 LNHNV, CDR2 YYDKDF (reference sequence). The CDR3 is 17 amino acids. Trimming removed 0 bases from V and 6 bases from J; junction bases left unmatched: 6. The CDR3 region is CATSREIAGGQAGELFF. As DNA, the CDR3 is TGTGCCACCAGCAGAGAAATAGCGGGAGGGCAGGCCGGGGAGCTGTTTTTT.

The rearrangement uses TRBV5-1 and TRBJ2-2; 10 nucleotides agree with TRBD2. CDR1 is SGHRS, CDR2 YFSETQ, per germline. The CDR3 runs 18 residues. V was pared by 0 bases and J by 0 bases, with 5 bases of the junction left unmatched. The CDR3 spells CASSLALAGAANTGELFF. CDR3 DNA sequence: TGCGCCAGCAGCTTGGCTCTAGCGGGAGCAGCGAACACCGGGGAGCTGTTTTTT.

The chain's CDR3 is CASMLGGRTFF. The CDR3 region has the DNA TGTGCCAGCATGTTGGGAGGGAGGACGTTTTTT. The V and J genes are TRBV25-1 and TRBJ1-4; no clear D gene. Germline-derived CDR1 and CDR2 are MGHDK and SYGVNS. V dropped 7 bases and J dropped 16 bases, with 16 bases sitting between them. This CDR3 comprises 11 residues.

The CDR3 region has the DNA TGTGCCAGCAGCCCCGGGACGAGCGGGGAGACCCAGTACTTC. Translation: CASSPGTSGETQYF. This chain joins TRBV7-2 and TRBJ2-5, with D possibly TRBD2 on 6 matching bases. Germline CDR1 reads SGHTA; CDR2 reads FQGNSA. This CDR3 has 14 residues. With 5 bases removed from V and 5 bases from J, the gap between germline ends came to 15 bases.

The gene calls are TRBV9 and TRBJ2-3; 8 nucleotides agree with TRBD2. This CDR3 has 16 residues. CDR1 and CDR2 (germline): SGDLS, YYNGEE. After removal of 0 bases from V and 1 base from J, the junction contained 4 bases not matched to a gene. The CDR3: CASSVDYGRGTDTQYF. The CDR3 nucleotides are TGTGCCAGCAGCGTAGATTACGGGAGGGGCACAGATACGCAGTATTTT. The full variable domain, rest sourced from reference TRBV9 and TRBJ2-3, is DSGVTQTPKHLITATGQRVTLRCSPRSGDLSVYWYQQSLDQGLQFLIQYYNGEERAKGNILERFSAQQFPDLHSELNLSSLELGDSALYFCASSVDYGRGTDTQYFGPGTRLTVL.

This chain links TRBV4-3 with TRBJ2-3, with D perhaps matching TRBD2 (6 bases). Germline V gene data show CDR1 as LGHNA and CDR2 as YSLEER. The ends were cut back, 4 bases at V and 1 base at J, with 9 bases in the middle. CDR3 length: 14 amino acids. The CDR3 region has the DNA TGCGCCAGCAGCCTTCAGCGGGGCACAGATACGCAGTATTTT. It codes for CASSLQRGTDTQYF.

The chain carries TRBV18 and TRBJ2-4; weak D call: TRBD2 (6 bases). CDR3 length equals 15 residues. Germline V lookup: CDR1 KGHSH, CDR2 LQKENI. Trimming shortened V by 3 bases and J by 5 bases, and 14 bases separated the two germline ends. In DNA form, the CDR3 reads TGTGCCAGCTCACCGCCGGGGACTCCTCAAAACATTCAGTACTTC. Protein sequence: CASSPPGTPQNIQYF.

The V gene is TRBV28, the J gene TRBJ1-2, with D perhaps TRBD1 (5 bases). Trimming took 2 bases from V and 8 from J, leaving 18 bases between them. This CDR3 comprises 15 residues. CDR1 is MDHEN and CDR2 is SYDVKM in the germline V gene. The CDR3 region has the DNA TGTGCCAGCAGTTTAATATCTCGGCAGGGCGACGGCTACACCTTC. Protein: CASSLISRQGDGYTF.

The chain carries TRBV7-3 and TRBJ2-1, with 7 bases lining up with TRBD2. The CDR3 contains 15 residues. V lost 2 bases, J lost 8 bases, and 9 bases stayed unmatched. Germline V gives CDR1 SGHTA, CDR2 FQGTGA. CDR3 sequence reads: CASSLLGGSGDEQFF. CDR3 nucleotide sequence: TGTGCCAGCAGCTTACTCGGCGGGAGTGGGGATGAGCAGTTCTTC.

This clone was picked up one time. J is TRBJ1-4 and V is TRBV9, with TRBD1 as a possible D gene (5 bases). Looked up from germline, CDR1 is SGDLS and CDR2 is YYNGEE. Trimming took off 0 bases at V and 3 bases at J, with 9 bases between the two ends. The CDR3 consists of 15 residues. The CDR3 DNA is TGTGCCAGCAGCGTAGGGACACATCCTAATGAAAAACTGTTTTTT. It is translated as CASSVGTHPNEKLFF.

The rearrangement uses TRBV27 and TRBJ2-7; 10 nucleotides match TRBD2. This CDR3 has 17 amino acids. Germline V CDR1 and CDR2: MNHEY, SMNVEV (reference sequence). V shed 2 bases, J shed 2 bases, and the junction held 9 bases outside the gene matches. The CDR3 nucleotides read TGTGCCAGCAGTTTACCGCCGGGACTAGCGATAGCCTACGAGCAGTACTTC. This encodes CASSLPPGLAIAYEQYF.

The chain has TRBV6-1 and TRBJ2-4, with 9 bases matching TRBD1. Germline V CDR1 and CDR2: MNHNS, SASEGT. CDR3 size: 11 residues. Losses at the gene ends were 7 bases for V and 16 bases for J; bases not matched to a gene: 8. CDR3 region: CASNRDRERYF. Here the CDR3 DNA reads TGTGCCAGCAACCGGGACAGGGAACGTTACTTC.

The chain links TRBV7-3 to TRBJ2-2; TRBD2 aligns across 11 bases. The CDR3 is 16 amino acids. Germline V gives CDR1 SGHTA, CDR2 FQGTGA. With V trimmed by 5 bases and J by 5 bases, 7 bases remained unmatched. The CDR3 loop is CASSLTSGSGTGELFF. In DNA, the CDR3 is TGTGCCAGCAGCCTCACTAGCGGGAGTGGGACCGGGGAGCTGTTTTTT.

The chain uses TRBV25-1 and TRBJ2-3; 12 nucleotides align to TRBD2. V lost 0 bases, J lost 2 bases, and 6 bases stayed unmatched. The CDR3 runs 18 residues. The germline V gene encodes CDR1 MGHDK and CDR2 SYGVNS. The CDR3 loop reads CASSEYKGTSGFTDTQYF. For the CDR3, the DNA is TGTGCCAGCAGTGAATACAAGGGGACTAGCGGGTTCACAGATACGCAGTATTTT.